This passage covers 2 T cell receptor beta chains from one sample sequenced in a study of beta chain features in type 1 diabetes. Expressed TCRB transcripts got sequenced, as all isolated RNA was reverse transcribed. Data came from immunoSEQ multiplex PCR; TCRdb stores just in-frame clones and leaves some out. Here the sample spans about 140,000 clones, 6.5% to 8.5% being singletons. The sample consisted of central memory CD4+ T cells from blood. The source is a woman aged 25-40 years in good health.

The chain uses TRBV7-3 and TRBJ1-1, with D perhaps TRBD1 (5 bases). The germline V gene has CDR1 SGHTA and CDR2 FQGTGA. V lost 5 bases to trimming and J lost 4 bases, with 14 bases between them. This CDR3 has 14 residues. The CDR3 bases are TGTGCCAGCAGCAAGACAGCCGCCGGCACTGAAGCTTTCTTT. Its protein product is CASSKTAAGTEAFF.

A few counts support this clone. The chain has TRBV7-2 and TRBJ2-3, with D unclear. V dropped 5 bases and J dropped 6 bases, with 6 bases sitting between them. CDR1 and CDR2 from the germline V gene are SGHTA and FQGNSA. The length of the CDR3 is 11 residues. CDR3 DNA sequence: TGTGCCAGCAGCCCCCGGGATACGCAGTATTTT. Protein sequence: CASSPRDTQYF.